The 5 T cell receptor beta chains below all came from one sample that was sequenced in a study of type 1 regulatory T cells. TCRdb fed the reads into MiXCR, producing one record per CDR3 protein. Seen here are roughly 21,000 distinct CDR3 sequences, around half observed once, and the top ten hold about 4.9%. For these TCRs, the target antigens are not known. Material: cultured T cells, either the whole culture or a sorted T cell fraction (not recorded which). The source is a human donor in good health.

CDR3 DNA sequence: TGTGCCAGCAGTGGAGCGGGGGGTTTTTACGAGCAGTACTTC. Its protein product is CASSGAGGFYEQYF. The chain is built from TRBV6-1 and TRBJ2-7; TRBD2 matches 9 bases. The CDR3 length is 14 residues. V lost 4 bases and J lost 4; bases outside the gene matches: 5. Germline CDR1 is MNHNS and CDR2 is SASEGT.

This clonotype was seen more than once but under ten times. CDR3 nucleotides: TGTGCCAGCTCAGTCCAGGGGCCGCAAATAGCTGGAAACACCATATATTTT. It yields the protein CASSVQGPQIAGNTIYF. V usage is TRBV18 and J usage is TRBJ1-3; possible D gene TRBD1, 6 bases. CDR1 is KGHSH, CDR2 LQKENI, per germline. This CDR3 region has 17 residues. The ends were cut back, 5 bases at V and 2 bases at J, with 19 bases in the middle.

This clonotype was picked up a small number of times. The V and J genes are TRBV5-1 and TRBJ1-1, with D possibly being TRBD1 (5 bases). Germline V gives CDR1 SGHRS, CDR2 YFSETQ. This CDR3 spans 15 amino acids. Between the trimmed V and J ends, which lost 3 bases and 5 bases, there was a span of 17 bases. The CDR3 spells CASSSARTLGTEAFF. The CDR3 DNA is TGCGCCAGCAGCTCCGCCAGGACACTGGGGACTGAAGCTTTCTTT.

This clonotype showed up just a few times. J is TRBJ2-5 and V is TRBV6-2 or TRBV6-3, with a possible D match to TRBD2 (6 bases). The CDR3 contains 15 residues. Germline loops: CDR1 MNHEY, CDR2 SVGEGT. V lost 0 bases to trimming and J lost 9 bases, with 17 bases between them. For the CDR3, the DNA is TGTGCCAGCAGTTACTCGGCGGGACTCCCATGGGCCCAGTACTTC. It translates to CASSYSAGLPWAQYF.

CDR3 region: CAISAGQNTGELFF. The CDR3 nucleotides are TGTGCCATCAGTGCGGGCCAAAACACCGGGGAGCTGTTTTTT. The chain is built from TRBV10-3 and TRBJ2-2; D unresolved. The CDR3 has 14 residues. The V end was cut by 4 bases, the J end by 2 bases, with 8 bases between. CDR1 and CDR2 (germline): ENHRY, SYGVKD.